This TCR beta chain was recorded in a study of cytomegalovirus exposure and HLA in healthy donors. On this clone itself: Antigen specificity is unknown.

Data came from immunoSEQ multiplex PCR; TCRdb stores just in-frame clones and leaves some out. In the table there are some 110,000 clones, roughly 86% of which are singletons. The approximately 120-subject validation cohort, separate from the approximately 660-subject first cohort, included the donors. This CDR3 has 13 amino acids. V was cut by 3 bases and J by 4 bases, with 7 bases left in between. Germline CDR1 and CDR2: MNHNS and SASEGT. Points from the study as a whole: In the 120 or so validation repertoires, approximately 94% of cluster scores exceeded 0, per a later analysis. Among TCR beta chains, those listed as cytomegalovirus-associated numbered about 150.

Sequencing input: PBMCs. V gene TRBV6-1 combines with J gene TRBJ2-1; the D gene is possibly TRBD2 (5 bases). The receptor was derived from a woman younger than 35 in good health and CMV-seropositive. CDR3 sequence reads: CASSDWTYNEQFF. The DNA for the CDR3 is TGTGCCAGCAGTGATTGGACTTACAATGAGCAGTTCTTC.